Listed below are T cell receptor beta chains from one sample, sequenced in a study of regulatory T cells in long-lasting Graves disease. MiXCR was run by TCRdb on the multiplex PCR reads, yielding one entry per CDR3 protein. The profile shows about 470,000 distinct CDR3 sequences, less than 25% of them singletons. The material was peripheral blood mononuclear cells (PBMCs), obtained when the disease was refractory, from a patient treated with antithyroid drugs. Receptors originate from a female donor with Graves disease. The CDR3 runs from the conserved cysteine through the conserved F or W. A D gene is named only where the DNA matches it firmly. Rows may omit the clone size; those that give it use once, few, many or a size class.

size,V,J,D,CDR3,DNA
many,TRBV27,TRBJ1-1,.,CASTPGTPAGEAFF,TGTGCCAGCACCCCAGGAACTCCAGCGGGTGAAGCTTTCTTT
.,TRBV3-1,TRBJ2-7,.,CASSSTTKSGTYEQYF,TGTGCCAGCAGCTCCACTACGAAGTCAGGGACATACGAGCAGTACTTC
many,TRBV20-1,TRBJ1-5,TRBD1,CSAGDRVPDQPQHF,TGCAGTGCTGGGGACAGGGTTCCCGATCAGCCCCAGCATTTT
many,TRBV15,TRBJ1-3,.,CATSRAGNSGNTIYF,TGTGCCACCAGCAGAGCTGGGAATTCTGGAAACACCATATATTTT
few,TRBV5-6,TRBJ2-7,.,CASSLGNKRGRSYEQYF,TGTGCCAGCAGCTTGGGAAATAAGAGGGGGAGATCCTACGAGCAGTACTTC
few,TRBV4-2,TRBJ1-4,.,CASSPPLRTTNEKLFF,TGTGCCAGCAGCCCTCCCCTCCGGACAACTAATGAAAAACTGTTTTTT
few,TRBV6-1,TRBJ1-1,.,CASRSTRENTEAFF,TGTGCCAGCAGATCAACAAGGGAGAACACTGAAGCTTTCTTT
.,TRBV20-1,TRBJ2-1,.,CSASRLTSFWDEQFF,TGCAGTGCTAGCCGCCTGACTAGTTTTTGGGATGAGCAGTTCTTC
few,TRBV18,TRBJ1-1,.,CASSLSGLENTEAFF,TGTGCCAGCTCACTATCGGGACTGGAGAACACTGAAGCTTTCTTT
.,TRBV28,TRBJ2-1,.,CASLGKVGPDLNYNEQFF,TGTGCCAGTCTCGGAAAGGTCGGACCCGACCTTAACTACAATGAGCAGTTCTTC
many,TRBV27,TRBJ2-7,TRBD2,CASSARTSGGYEQYF,TGTGCCAGCAGTGCTAGGACTAGCGGGGGATACGAGCAGTACTTC
.,TRBV12-3/TRBV12-4,TRBJ2-7,TRBD2,CASSFSGSSYERYF,TGTGCCAGCAGTTTTAGCGGGAGCTCCTACGAGCGGTACTTC
many,TRBV28,TRBJ1-2,.,CASSSTLGGQEYGYTF,TGTGCCAGCAGTTCAACCCTCGGGGGGCAGGAGTATGGCTACACCTTC
many,TRBV7-8,TRBJ1-2,.,CASSGARGRGYTF,TGTGCCAGCAGCGGGGCCAGGGGTCGCGGCTACACCTTC
few,TRBV25-1,TRBJ1-2,TRBD1,CASRETGRNYGYTF,TGTGCCAGCCGCGAGACAGGGCGTAACTATGGCTACACCTTC
.,TRBV10-3,TRBJ2-2,.,CAIKGGNTGELFF,TGTGCCATAAAGGGGGGGAATACCGGGGAGCTGTTTTTT
many,TRBV28,TRBJ2-7,TRBD2,CASSLGSAGGYYEQYF,TGTGCCAGCAGTTTGGGGTCCGCGGGAGGATACTACGAGCAGTACTTC
many,TRBV6-1,TRBJ2-5,.,CASSNGRVETQYF,TGTGCCAGCAGCAATGGCAGGGTGGAGACCCAGTACTTC